Presented here are 27 T cell receptor beta chains from one specimen sequenced in a study of blood T cell repertoires in COVID-19 (dated by TCRdb to the early 2020s). The method was the immunoSEQ multiplex PCR assay. In its TCRdb copy, this immuneACCESS table keeps in-frame sequences only and misses some clones. Where compared with another copy, unresolved V genes explain less than half of these, and the others have no known cause. This sample comprises 150,000 or so clones, 75% to 85% of them detected only once. The ten largest clones add up to 15% of the sample. Sequencing was done on a sample of PBMCs or T cells enriched from blood (not recorded which). These receptors were taken from a man aged 50 to 60 who had recovered from COVID-19.

The chain carries TRBV2 and TRBJ2-7, with TRBD1 as a possible D gene (6 bases). Trimming removed 3 bases from V and 5 bases from J, with 20 bases in between. The CDR3 is 16 residues long. CDR1 and CDR2 (germline): SNHLY, FYNNEI. For the CDR3, the DNA is TGTGCCAGCAGTGAGGGGGCCCTCCCGCCAGTGGACGAGCAGTACTTC. Its protein is CASSEGALPPVDEQYF.

Here the CDR3 DNA reads TGTGCCAGCAGTTACTCGGAGGGGGCTGGCAATTCACCCCTCCACTTT. Its translation is CASSYSEGAGNSPLHF. The genes are TRBV6-5 and TRBJ1-6, with 7 bases identical to TRBD1. This CDR3 region has 16 residues. Unmatched junction bases numbered 6, after V lost 0 bases and J lost 7 bases. Per the germline V gene, CDR1 is MNHEY and CDR2 is SVGAGI.

This clone came up a few times. This chain uses TRBV11-2 with TRBJ1-3, with a tentative D call TRBD1 (5 bases). The CDR3 has 18 residues. CDR1 SGHAT and CDR2 FQNNGV come from the germline V gene. V lost 0 bases and J lost 0, with 15 bases in between. The CDR3 coding sequence is TGTGCCAGCAGCTTAGATCTCAACCAGGGCCGCTCTGGAAACACCATATATTTT. This gives the protein CASSLDLNQGRSGNTIYF.

The chain joins TRBV5-1 to TRBJ2-5; 11 nucleotides align to TRBD1. Unmatched junction bases numbered 4, after V lost 4 bases and J lost 5 bases. The length of the CDR3 is 14 residues. The germline V gene encodes CDR1 SGHRS and CDR2 YFSETQ. The CDR3 DNA is TGCGCCAGCAGCCGGACAGGGGGCCAGGAGACCCAGTACTTC. It translates to CASSRTGGQETQYF.

This clone occurred a few times. V gene TRBV3-1 (or the pseudogene TRBV3-2) combines with J gene TRBJ2-5; 9 nucleotides agree with TRBD2. The germline CDR1 and CDR2 sequences are LGHDT and YNNKEL (reference sequence). This CDR3 is built from 14 residues. Germline trimming cut 4 bases from V and 5 bases from J; bases unmatched to any gene: 5. The CDR3 spells CASSPTSGGETQYF. CDR3 coding DNA: TGTGCCAGCAGCCCGACTAGCGGTGGGGAGACCCAGTACTTC.

V usage is TRBV21-1 and J usage is TRBJ2-5; TRBD2 is the table's D call and was not checked against the DNA. TRBV21-1 is shown as a pseudogene. The CDR3 loop spans 17 amino acids. This CDR3 is CASSPLYQRGEGETQYF. The DNA for the CDR3 is TGTGCCAGCAGCCCCCTGTACCAGCGGGGGGAAGGAGAGACCCAGTACTTC.

The J gene is TRBJ1-6, the V gene TRBV14, with 7 nucleotides matching TRBD1. Losses at the gene ends were 5 bases for V and 6 bases for J; bases not matched to a gene: 7. The CDR3 runs 15 residues. CDR1 and CDR2 from the germline V gene are SGHDN and FVKESK. CDR3 coding DNA: TGTGCCAGCAGCGAAGGGGACAGAAGTAATTCACCCCTCCACTTT. Its translation: CASSEGDRSNSPLHF.

Points on this clone: Other DNA sequences in this sample translate to the same CDR3. The rearrangement links TRBV3-1 (or the pseudogene TRBV3-2) to TRBJ1-5; 7 nucleotides line up with TRBD1. Germline V CDR1 and CDR2: LGHDT, YNNKEL (reference sequence). The CDR3 is 15 amino acids. V lost 3 bases and J lost 2; bases outside the gene matches: 4. The CDR3: CASSQGDRGNQPQHF. CDR3 nucleotides: TGTGCCAGCAGCCAGGGAGACAGGGGCAATCAGCCCCAGCATTTT.

V gene TRBV30 combines with J gene TRBJ1-3, with 8 nucleotides matching TRBD1. Trimming cost V 4 bases and J 14 bases; bases outside gene matches: 10. The CDR3 length is 12 residues. Germline lookup yields CDR1 GTSNPN and CDR2 SVGIG (reference sequence). CDR3 in DNA: TGTGCCTGGAAAGGGACAGGTTTTGATTTATATTTT. Encoded protein: CAWKGTGFDLYF.

The chain recombines TRBV6-5 with TRBJ2-7, with D unclear. The CDR3 totals 15 residues. The V gene lost 0 bases and the J gene lost 0 bases, with 9 bases spanning the gap. Germline CDR1 reads MNHEY; CDR2 reads SVGAGI. The CDR3 loop reads CASSYSRVSSYEQYF. The DNA for the CDR3 is TGTGCCAGCAGTTACTCTCGTGTCAGCTCCTACGAGCAGTACTTC.

This rearrangement joins TRBV3-1 (or the pseudogene TRBV3-2) to TRBJ2-1; TRBD2 is a possible D gene (9 bases). Between the trimmed V and J ends, which lost 4 bases and 7 bases, there was a span of 23 bases. This CDR3 is built from 17 residues. Per the germline V gene, CDR1 is LGHDT and CDR2 is YNNKEL (reference sequence). In nucleotides, the CDR3 is TGTGCCAGCAGCCCCAGGGGGCTAGCGGGGAGTGGGAATGAGCAGTTCTTC. It is translated as CASSPRGLAGSGNEQFF.

The gene calls are TRBV5-4 and TRBJ1-2; TRBD1 is a possible D gene (6 bases). Per germline, CDR1 SGHNT and CDR2 YYREEE (reference sequence). V was cut by 2 bases and J by 7 bases, with 24 bases left in between. The length of the CDR3 is 17 residues. The CDR3 reads CASSFPGTNPGNGGYTF. The DNA of the CDR3 is TGTGCCAGCAGCTTCCCCGGGACAAACCCCGGCAATGGTGGCTACACCTTC.

The gene calls are TRBV9 and TRBJ1-2; 8 nucleotides agree with TRBD1. The CDR3 runs to 15 residues. Germline V gene lookup returns CDR1 SGDLS and CDR2 YYNGEE. Trimming removed 0 bases from V and 10 bases from J; junction bases left unmatched: 11. The chain's CDR3 is CASSVDQGASADYTF. CDR3 DNA: TGTGCCAGCAGCGTAGATCAGGGGGCTAGCGCGGACTACACCTTC.

This chain links TRBV7-9 with TRBJ1-4; TRBD1 might be the D (5 bases). Germline V lookup: CDR1 SEHNR, CDR2 FQNEAQ (reference sequence). This CDR3 has 15 amino acids. Trimming shortened V by 3 bases and J by 6 bases, and 14 bases separated the two germline ends. CDR3 DNA sequence: TGTGCCAGCAGCTTGCGGGGGGGAATAGATGAAAAACTGTTTTTT. This encodes CASSLRGGIDEKLFF.

J is TRBJ2-1 and V is TRBV5-1; 10 nucleotides match TRBD2. There are 19 residues in the CDR3. CDR1 is SGHRS, CDR2 YFSETQ, per germline. Losses at the gene ends were 2 bases for V and 8 bases for J; bases not matched to a gene: 19. CDR3 sequence reads: CASSFRTSGGLMAFDEQFF. The CDR3 nucleotides are TGCGCCAGCAGCTTCCGGACTAGCGGAGGCCTCATGGCCTTTGATGAGCAGTTCTTC.

Here the CDR3 reads CASSQVLSGAQETQYF. Written as DNA, the CDR3 is TGTGCCAGCAGCCAAGTCCTGAGCGGGGCGCAAGAGACCCAGTACTTC. V is TRBV3-1 (or the pseudogene TRBV3-2) and J is TRBJ2-5; TRBD2 agrees at 7 bases. With V trimmed by 1 base and J by 2 bases, 7 bases remained unmatched. The CDR3 totals 16 residues. Germline lookup yields CDR1 LGHDT and CDR2 YNNKEL (reference sequence).

The rearrangement links TRBV11-2 to TRBJ1-2; tentative D call: TRBD1 (5 bases). Trimming removed 6 bases at V and 5 bases at J, with 13 bases between. The CDR3 runs 13 residues. Germline V lookup: CDR1 SGHAT, CDR2 FQNNGV. CDR3 DNA: TGTGCCAGCAGGTCTTCCCCAGGGTATGGCTACACCTTC. Amino acids: CASRSSPGYGYTF.

The CDR3 DNA follows: TGCGCCAGCAGTGAGAACAGGGGAGGCACTGAAGCTTTCTTT. Translated: CASSENRGGTEAFF. The chain couples TRBV10-1 to TRBJ1-1; TRBD1 agrees at 7 bases. The V gene's germline CDR1 is WNHNN and CDR2 SYGVQD (reference sequence). The CDR3 runs to 14 residues. The trim removed 2 bases at V and 4 bases at J, leaving 4 bases unmatched.

The J gene is TRBJ1-6, the V gene TRBV7-6, with 7 bases matching TRBD1. Trimming at V came to 5 bases and at J to 7 bases, leaving 5 bases not matched to a gene. The CDR3 loop spans 14 amino acids. Germline assignment: CDR1 SGHVS and CDR2 FNYEAQ. CDR3 sequence (DNA): TGTGCCAGCAGCCTGGACAGGAAGAATTCACCCCTCCACTTT. It codes for CASSLDRKNSPLHF.

The DNA for the CDR3 is TGTGCCAGCAGTTACAAATCACTAGGCGAGCAGTACTTC. Its protein product is CASSYKSLGEQYF. The gene calls are TRBV6-5 and TRBJ2-7; D is possibly TRBD2 (5 bases). This CDR3 contains 13 residues. Per the germline V gene, CDR1 is MNHEY and CDR2 is SVGAGI. Trimming stripped 2 bases from V and 6 bases from J, with 11 bases between.

The DNA of the CDR3 is TGCGCCAGCAGCTGGGGGTACAGGGGGTTTGGGACAGATACGCAGTATTTT. Translated: CASSWGYRGFGTDTQYF. The chain couples TRBV5-1 to TRBJ2-3, with 8 bases lining up with TRBD1. The CDR3 consists of 17 residues. Germline V lookup: CDR1 SGHRS, CDR2 YFSETQ. V lost 3 bases, J lost 3 bases, and 12 bases stayed unmatched.

This clone is a singleton in its sample. The chain combines TRBV10-3 with TRBJ1-1; 8 bases agree with TRBD1. The germline gives CDR1 ENHRY, CDR2 SYGVKD. This CDR3 is 13 amino acids long. V trimming: 6 bases; J trimming: 1 base; junction bases outside the gene matches: 1. DNA of the CDR3: TGTGCCATCAGGGGACAGGCGAACACTGAAGCTTTCTTT. It codes for CAIRGQANTEAFF.

This clone was found once. This sequence joins TRBV3-1 (or the pseudogene TRBV3-2) and TRBJ1-5; no clear D. Germline CDR1 LGHDT, CDR2 YNNKEL (reference sequence). V was clipped by 5 bases and J by 0 bases, with 5 bases between them. The CDR3 has 13 amino acids. The CDR3 nucleotides read TGTGCCAGCAGCTATAGTAGCAATCAGCCCCAGCATTTT. The encoded protein is CASSYSSNQPQHF.

This chain uses TRBV10-2 with TRBJ2-7; 8 positions match TRBD2. The V gene end was trimmed by 0 bases and the J gene end by 5 bases; junction bases not matched to a gene: 6. CDR1 and CDR2 from the germline V gene are WSHSY and SAAADI. This CDR3 contains 15 residues. This CDR3 reads CASSESQRGQDEQYF. As DNA, the CDR3 is TGCGCCAGCAGTGAGTCACAGCGGGGGCAGGACGAGCAGTACTTC.

The chain uses TRBV3-1 (or the pseudogene TRBV3-2) and TRBJ2-5; 8 bases fit TRBD1. V lost 2 bases to trimming and J lost 4 bases; unmatched junction nucleotides: 18. Germline CDR1 is LGHDT and CDR2 is YNNKEL (reference sequence). The CDR3 loop spans 19 amino acids. CDR3 loop: CASSQKGLGPGGWVETQYF. The CDR3 bases are TGTGCCAGCAGCCAAAAGGGGTTGGGGCCAGGGGGCTGGGTAGAGACCCAGTACTTC.

The chain links TRBV3-1 (or the pseudogene TRBV3-2) to TRBJ2-6, with 15 bases matching TRBD2. CDR1 is LGHDT and CDR2 is YNNKEL in the germline V gene (reference sequence). The ends lost 4 bases at V and 0 bases at J; junction bases unmatched: 16. There are 23 residues in the CDR3. Here the CDR3 DNA reads TGTGCCAGCAGCCCACCACCAGGACTAGCGGGGGGGGATTATTACTCTGGGGCCAACGTCCTGACTTTC. The encoded protein is CASSPPPGLAGGDYYSGANVLTF.

The genes are TRBV19 and TRBJ2-7; possible D gene TRBD1, 5 bases. The CDR3 covers 13 residues. V lost 1 base, J lost 3 bases, and 7 bases lay in between. Per germline, CDR1 LNHDA and CDR2 SQIVND (reference sequence). CDR3 bases: TGTGCCAGTAGTATAGGGACAAACTACGAGCAGTACTTC. Translated, it gives CASSIGTNYEQYF.